These 10 T cell receptor beta chains share one sample of origin, sequenced in a study of tissue T cells after allogeneic stem cell transplantation. The protocol was immunoSEQ multiplex PCR, while the TCRdb copy is restricted to in-frame clones and leaves out a portion. The sample has 8,500 to 9,500 clones; over 40% are singletons. The time point was: mouse harvest day 7 after allogeneic transplant. Each mouse received 10^7 T-cell-depleted marrow cells plus 10^6 splenic CD5+ T cells by tail vein. The sequenced sample was gut tissue. The receptor set was obtained from a female BALB/c mouse given C57BL/6 T cells with graft-versus-host disease after an allogeneic hematopoietic cell transplant.

Remarks on this clone: Gene names denote mouse genes. The read stops 1 residue short of the end of the CDR3; the missing end is completed from the germline J gene. The chain recombines TRBV3 with TRBJ1-3; no reliable D call. This CDR3 is built from 15 residues. V was pared by 5 bases and J by 0 bases, with 11 bases between. CDR1 and CDR2 (germline): SNHLY, FYNGKV (reference sequence). The CDR3 spells CASSPQTYSGNTLYF. The CDR3 bases that were read are TGTGCCAGCAGCCCCCAGACATATTCTGGAAATACGCTCTAT.

Concerning this clone itself: The gene names here belong to mouse. The CDR3 end falls 1 residue outside the read, so it is completed with the germline J gene. The chain employs TRBV1 and TRBJ1-1; D is unresolved. The germline V and J ends were trimmed by 3 bases and 0 bases, with 8 bases remaining between them. CDR3 size: 14 residues. Per the germline V gene, CDR1 is NSQYPW and CDR2 is LRSPGD (reference sequence). The CDR3 reads CTCSARAANTEVFF. The sequenced CDR3 bases are TGCACCTGCAGTGCCCGGGCCGCAAACACAGAAGTCTTC.

This clone occurred a few times. These gene names are mouse names. The read halts 1 residue ahead of the CDR3 end, with the missing end drawn from the germline J gene. The sample holds other DNA sequences that translate to the same CDR3. The chain employs TRBV31 and TRBJ2-7, with 12 nucleotides matching TRBD2. This CDR3 contains 14 residues. CDR1 is GKSSPN, CDR2 SITVG, per germline. V gave up 0 bases and J gave up 4 bases; unmatched junction bases: 1. CDR3: CAWSLGTGGYEQYF. Partial CDR3 DNA: TGTGCCTGGAGTCTGGGGACTGGGGGGTATGAACAGTAC. Drawing the rest from reference TRBV31 and TRBJ2-7, the complete variable domain is AQTIHQWPVAEIKAVGSPLSLGCTIKGKSSPNLYWYWQATGGTLQQLFYSITVGQVESVVQLNLSASRPKDDQFILSTEKLLLSHSGFYLCAWSLGTGGYEQYFGPGTRLTVL.

This clone qualifies as medium-sized. The listed genes are named as in mouse. Sequencing ends 1 residue short of the CDR3 end; the germline J gene provides the rest. The genes are TRBV12-2 and TRBJ2-2; either TRBD1 or TRBD2 may fit D (5 bases each). CDR3 size: 13 residues. Germline V lookup: CDR1 SGHLS, CDR2 HYDKME. Trimming took off 0 bases at V and 6 bases at J, with 7 bases between the two ends. The covered CDR3 bases are TGTGCCAGCTCTCTCCGGGGACCCGGGCAGCTCTAC. It yields the protein CASSLRGPGQLY. The full CDR3 protein is CASSLRGPGQLYF.

Remarks on this clone: Genes and germline are mouse. The read ends 1 residue early relative to the CDR3; the germline J gene fills the gap. The J gene is TRBJ2-5, the V gene TRBV26; D may be TRBD1 (5 bases). In germline, CDR1 is KGHPV, CDR2 FQNQEV (reference sequence). Trimming left V 4 bases short and J 0 bases short, with 11 bases between. The CDR3 consists of 15 residues. The CDR3 is CASSPQVFNQDTQYF. The sequenced CDR3 bases are TGTGCCAGCAGTCCACAGGTCTTTAACCAAGACACCCAGTAC. Together with reference TRBV26 and TRBJ2-5, the CDR3 gives the full variable domain: NSKVIQTPRYLVKGQGQKAKMRCIPEKGHPVVFWYQQNKNNEFKFLINFQNQEVLQQIDMTEKRFSAECPSNSPCSLEIQSSEAGDSALYLCASSPQVFNQDTQYFGPGTRLLVL.

Details on this clone: All gene names here are mouse names. The read terminates 1 residue before the CDR3 end, so the remaining end is supplied by the germline J gene. In the same sample, other DNA sequences code for this CDR3. V is TRBV26 and J is TRBJ1-4; D unresolved. The germline gives CDR1 KGHPV, CDR2 FQNQEV (reference sequence). The CDR3 is 13 amino acids. V lost 2 bases and J 4 bases, leaving 5 bases between the germline ends. CDR3 amino acids: CASSLRSNERLFF. Incomplete CDR3 DNA: TGTGCCAGCAGTCTGCGCAGCAACGAAAGATTATTT. The variable domain in full, with the rest retrieved from reference TRBV26 and TRBJ1-4, is NSKVIQTPRYLVKGQGQKAKMRCIPEKGHPVVFWYQQNKNNEFKFLINFQNQEVLQQIDMTEKRFSAECPSNSPCSLEIQSSEAGDSALYLCASSLRSNERLFFGHGTKLSVL.

With respect to this clone: Genes and germline come from the mouse. The missing CDR3 end, 1 residue past where the read stops, is filled in from the germline J gene. The gene calls are TRBV26 and TRBJ2-1; tentatively, D is TRBD1 (5 bases). V lost 6 bases and J 0 bases, leaving 6 bases between the germline ends. Germline CDR1 KGHPV, CDR2 FQNQEV (reference sequence). The CDR3 is 13 amino acids. CDR3 residues: CASRDNNYAEQFF. CDR3 DNA (partial): TGTGCCAGCAGGGACAATAACTATGCTGAGCAGTTC.

In its sample, this clone ranks as medium-sized (0.01 to 0.1%). Genes and germline come from the mouse. The read terminates 1 residue ahead of where the CDR3 ends, so the germline J gene completes it. The V and J genes are TRBV17 and TRBJ1-1, with 9 bases fitting TRBD1. V lost 2 bases to trimming and J lost 4 bases; unmatched junction nucleotides: 5. Germline V gene lookup returns CDR1 MNHDT and CDR2 YYDKIL. The CDR3 has 15 residues. CDR3 sequence reads: CASSRFRDRATEVFF. The CDR3 DNA, read in part, is TGTGCTAGCAGTAGATTCCGGGACAGGGCCACAGAAGTCTTC.

With regard to this clone: All gene names here are mouse names. The read ends 1 residue early relative to the CDR3; the germline J gene fills the gap. The chain employs TRBV13-3 and TRBJ1-2; 9 bases agree with TRBD1. This CDR3 contains 15 residues. In germline, CDR1 is NNHDY, CDR2 SYVADS. Trimming at V came to 0 bases and at J to 3 bases, leaving 3 bases not matched to a gene. The CDR3 region is CASSDARTGDSDYTF. The sequenced part of the CDR3 DNA is TGTGCCAGCAGTGATGCTAGGACAGGGGACTCCGACTACACC.

Turning to this clone: Each gene name is a mouse one. The read gets to within 1 residue of the CDR3 end, and the germline J gene fills in the rest. The chain carries TRBV26 and TRBJ1-1, with 9 bases matching TRBD1. Trimming removed 7 bases from V and 3 bases from J; junction bases left unmatched: 6. The CDR3 sequence is 14 residues long. Germline CDR1 is KGHPV and CDR2 is FQNQEV (reference sequence). The sequenced part of the CDR3 DNA is TGTGCCAGCAACTCACAGGGGGCGGACACAGAAGTCTTC. It codes for CASNSQGADTEVF. The whole CDR3 sequence reads CASNSQGADTEVFF. The complete variable domain, with remaining parts taken from reference TRBV26 and TRBJ1-1, reads NSKVIQTPRYLVKGQGQKAKMRCIPEKGHPVVFWYQQNKNNEFKFLINFQNQEVLQQIDMTEKRFSAECPSNSPCSLEIQSSEAGDSALYLCASNSQGADTEVFFGKGTRLTVV.